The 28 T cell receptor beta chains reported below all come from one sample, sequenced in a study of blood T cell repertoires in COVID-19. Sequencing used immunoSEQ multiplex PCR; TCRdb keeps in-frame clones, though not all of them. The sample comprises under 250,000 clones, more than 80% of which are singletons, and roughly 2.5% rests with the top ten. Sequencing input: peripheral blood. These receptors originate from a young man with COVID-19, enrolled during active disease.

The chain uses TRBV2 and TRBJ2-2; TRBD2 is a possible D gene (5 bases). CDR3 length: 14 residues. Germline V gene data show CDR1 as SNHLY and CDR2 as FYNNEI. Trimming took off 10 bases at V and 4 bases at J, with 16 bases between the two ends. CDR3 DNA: TGTGCCACCCCGAGAGGGCTTCCCACCGGGGAGCTGTTTTTT. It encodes CATPRGLPTGELFF.

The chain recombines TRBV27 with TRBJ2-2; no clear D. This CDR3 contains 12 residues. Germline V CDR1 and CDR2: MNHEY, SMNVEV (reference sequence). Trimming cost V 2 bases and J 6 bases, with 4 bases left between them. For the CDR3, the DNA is TGTGCCAGCAGTTTACAGGCCGGGGAGCTGTTTTTT. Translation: CASSLQAGELFF.

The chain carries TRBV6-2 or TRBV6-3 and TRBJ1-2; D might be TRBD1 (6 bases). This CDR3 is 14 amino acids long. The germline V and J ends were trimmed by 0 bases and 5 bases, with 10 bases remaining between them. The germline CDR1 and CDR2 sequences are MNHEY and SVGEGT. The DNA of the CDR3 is TGTGCCAGCAGTTACTCGGGGGCAGTGTATGGCTACACCTTC. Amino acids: CASSYSGAVYGYTF.

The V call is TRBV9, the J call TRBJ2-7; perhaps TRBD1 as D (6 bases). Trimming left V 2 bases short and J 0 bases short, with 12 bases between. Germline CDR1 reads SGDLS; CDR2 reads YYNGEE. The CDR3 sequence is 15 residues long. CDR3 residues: CASSVSTGLSYEQYF. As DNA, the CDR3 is TGTGCCAGCAGCGTGTCGACAGGCCTCTCCTACGAGCAGTACTTC.

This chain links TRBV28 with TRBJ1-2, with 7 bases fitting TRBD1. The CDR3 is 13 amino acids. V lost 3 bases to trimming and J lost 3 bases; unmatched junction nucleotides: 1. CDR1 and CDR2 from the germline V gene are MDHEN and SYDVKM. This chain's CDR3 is CASSFQGDYGYTF. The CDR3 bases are TGTGCCAGCAGTTTTCAGGGGGACTATGGCTACACCTTC.

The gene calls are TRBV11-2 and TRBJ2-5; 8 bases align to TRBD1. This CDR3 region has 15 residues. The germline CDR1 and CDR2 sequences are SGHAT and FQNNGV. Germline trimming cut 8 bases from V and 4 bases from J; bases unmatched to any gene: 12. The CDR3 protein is CASRVVGTGGETQYF. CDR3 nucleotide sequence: TGTGCCAGCCGAGTGGTAGGGACAGGCGGAGAGACCCAGTACTTC.

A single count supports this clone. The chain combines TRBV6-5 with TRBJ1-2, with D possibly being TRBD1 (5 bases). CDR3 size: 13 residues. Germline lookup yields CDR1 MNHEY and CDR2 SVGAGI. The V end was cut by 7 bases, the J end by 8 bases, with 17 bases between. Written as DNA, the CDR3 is TGTGCCAGCACCCCGGGGGTCCATGAGGGCTACACCTTC. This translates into CASTPGVHEGYTF.

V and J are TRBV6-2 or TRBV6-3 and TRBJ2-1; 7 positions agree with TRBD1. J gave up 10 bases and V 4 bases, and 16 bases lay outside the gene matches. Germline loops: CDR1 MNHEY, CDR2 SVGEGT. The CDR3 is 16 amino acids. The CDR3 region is CASSSGQVRLSLEQFF. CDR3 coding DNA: TGTGCCAGCAGTTCCGGACAGGTCCGATTATCGTTGGAGCAGTTCTTC.

The CDR3 nucleotides read TGTGCCAGCAGCTTAGGGAGGAGCTCCTATAATTCACCCCTCCACTTT. Protein product: CASSLGRSSYNSPLHF. The chain employs TRBV11-2 and TRBJ1-6; D is undetermined. The CDR3 is 16 residues long. V lost 1 base to trimming and J lost 0 bases, with 7 bases between them. CDR1 and CDR2 from the germline V gene are SGHAT and FQNNGV.

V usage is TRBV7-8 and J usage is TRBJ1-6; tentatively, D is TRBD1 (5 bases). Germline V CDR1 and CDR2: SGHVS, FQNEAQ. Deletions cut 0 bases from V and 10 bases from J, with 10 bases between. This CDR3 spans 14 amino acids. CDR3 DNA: TGTGCCAGCAGCTTAGCGGCAGGGCACTCACCCCTCCACTTT. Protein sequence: CASSLAAGHSPLHF.

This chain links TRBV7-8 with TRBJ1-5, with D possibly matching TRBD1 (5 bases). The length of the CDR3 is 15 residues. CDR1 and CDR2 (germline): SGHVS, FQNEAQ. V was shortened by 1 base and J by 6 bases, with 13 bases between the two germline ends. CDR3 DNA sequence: TGTGCCAGCAGCTTAGTAGGGCAGGGTGGTCAGCCCCAGCATTTT. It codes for CASSLVGQGGQPQHF.

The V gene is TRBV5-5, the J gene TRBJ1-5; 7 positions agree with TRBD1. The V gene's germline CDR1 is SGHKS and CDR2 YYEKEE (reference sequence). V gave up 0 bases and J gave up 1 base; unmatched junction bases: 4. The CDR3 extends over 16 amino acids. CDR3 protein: CASSLDTGASNQPQHF. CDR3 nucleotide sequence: TGTGCCAGCAGCTTGGATACAGGGGCGAGCAATCAGCCCCAGCATTTT.

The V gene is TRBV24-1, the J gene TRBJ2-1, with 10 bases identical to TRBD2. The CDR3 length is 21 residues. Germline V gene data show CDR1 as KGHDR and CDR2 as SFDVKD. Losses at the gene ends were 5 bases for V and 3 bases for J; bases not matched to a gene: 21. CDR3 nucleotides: TGTGCCACCAGTGCCTCCCCCGGGGTTAGCGGGAGGCTCCATTTCTACAATGAGCAGTTCTTC. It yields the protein CATSASPGVSGRLHFYNEQFF.

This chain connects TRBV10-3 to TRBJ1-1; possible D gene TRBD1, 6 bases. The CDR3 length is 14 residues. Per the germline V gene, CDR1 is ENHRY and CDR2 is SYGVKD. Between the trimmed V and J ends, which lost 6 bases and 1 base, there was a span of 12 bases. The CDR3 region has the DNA TGTGCCATCAGCGTCGGCAGGGGGAACACTGAAGCTTTCTTT. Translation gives CAISVGRGNTEAFF.

The CDR3 bases are TGTGCCAGCGGGTTCGGGGGGGACACTGAAGCTTTCTTT. It codes for CASGFGGDTEAFF. The V and J genes are TRBV5-4 and TRBJ1-1; D might be TRBD1 (5 bases). The CDR3 spans 13 residues. V lost 7 bases to trimming and J lost 3 bases, with 13 bases between them. CDR1 and CDR2 from the germline V gene are SGHNT and YYREEE (reference sequence). The whole variable domain, filled in from reference TRBV5-4 and TRBJ1-1, reads ETGVTQSPTHLIKTRGQQVTLRCSSQSGHNTVSWYQQALGQGPQFIFQYYREEENGRGNFPPRFSGLQFPNYSSELNVNALELDDSALYLCASGFGGDTEAFFGQGTRLTVV.

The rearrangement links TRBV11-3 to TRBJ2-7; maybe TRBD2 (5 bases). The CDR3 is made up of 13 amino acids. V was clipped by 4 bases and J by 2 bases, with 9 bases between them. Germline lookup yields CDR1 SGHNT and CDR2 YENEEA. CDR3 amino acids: CASSSGLTYEQYF. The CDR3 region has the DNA TGTGCCAGCAGCTCTGGACTGACCTACGAGCAGTACTTC.

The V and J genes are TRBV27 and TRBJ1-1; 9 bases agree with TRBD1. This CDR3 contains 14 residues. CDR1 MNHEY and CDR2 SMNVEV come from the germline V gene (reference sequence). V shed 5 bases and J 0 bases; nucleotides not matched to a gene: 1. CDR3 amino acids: CASSDRGVNTEAFF. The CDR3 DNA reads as TGTGCCAGCAGTGACAGGGGGGTGAACACTGAAGCTTTCTTT.

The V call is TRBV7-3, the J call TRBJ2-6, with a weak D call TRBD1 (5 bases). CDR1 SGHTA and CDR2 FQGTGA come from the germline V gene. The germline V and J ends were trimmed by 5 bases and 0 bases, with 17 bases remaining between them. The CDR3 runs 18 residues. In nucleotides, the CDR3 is TGTGCCAGCAGCCCCCCCGGGCGGACAAGCTCTGGGGCCAACGTCCTGACTTTC. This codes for CASSPPGRTSSGANVLTF.

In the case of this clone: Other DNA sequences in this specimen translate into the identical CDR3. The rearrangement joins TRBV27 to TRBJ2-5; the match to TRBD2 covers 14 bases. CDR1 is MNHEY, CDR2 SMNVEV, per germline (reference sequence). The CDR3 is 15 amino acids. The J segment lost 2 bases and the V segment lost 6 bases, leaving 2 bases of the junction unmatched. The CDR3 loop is CASRRLAGGQETQYF. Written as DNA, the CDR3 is TGTGCCAGCAGAAGACTAGCGGGGGGGCAAGAGACCCAGTACTTC.

The CDR3 DNA reads TGTGCCAGCTCTAGCTCCTATAATTCACCCCTCCACTTT. This sequence encodes CASSSSYNSPLHF. The chain joins TRBV6-6 to TRBJ1-6; no definite D call. CDR1 MNHNY and CDR2 SVGAGI come from the germline V gene (reference sequence). Deletions cut 8 bases from V and 0 bases from J, with 5 bases between. This CDR3 is 13 amino acids long.

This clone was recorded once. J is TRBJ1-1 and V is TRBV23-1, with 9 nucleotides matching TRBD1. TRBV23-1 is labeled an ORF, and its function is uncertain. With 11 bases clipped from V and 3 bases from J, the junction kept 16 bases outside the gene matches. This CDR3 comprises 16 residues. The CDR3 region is CAEGGDRDLLDTEAFF. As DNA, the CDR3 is TGCGCCGAGGGGGGGGACAGGGATCTTCTGGACACTGAAGCTTTCTTT.

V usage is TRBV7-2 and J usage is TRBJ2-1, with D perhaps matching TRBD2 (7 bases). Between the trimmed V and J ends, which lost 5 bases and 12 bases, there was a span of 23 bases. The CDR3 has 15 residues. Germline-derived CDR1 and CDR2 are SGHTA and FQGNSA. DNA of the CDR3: TGTGCCAGCAGCCCACCGGGGGGCGGGAGATTTGTGCAGTTCTTC. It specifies CASSPPGGGRFVQFF.

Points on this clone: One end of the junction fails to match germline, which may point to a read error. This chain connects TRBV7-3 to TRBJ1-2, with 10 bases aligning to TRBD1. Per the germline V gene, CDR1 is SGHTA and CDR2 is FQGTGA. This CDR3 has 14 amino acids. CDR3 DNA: TGTGCCAGCAGCCTAACCGGGACAGGGGTCGGCTACACCTTC. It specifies CASSLTGTGVGYTF.

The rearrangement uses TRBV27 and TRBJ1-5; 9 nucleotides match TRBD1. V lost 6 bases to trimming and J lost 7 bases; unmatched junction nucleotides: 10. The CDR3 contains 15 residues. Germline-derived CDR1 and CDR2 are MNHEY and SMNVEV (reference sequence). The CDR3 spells CASSAGQGQGQPQHF. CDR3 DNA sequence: TGTGCCAGCAGCGCCGGACAGGGGCAGGGACAGCCCCAGCATTTT.

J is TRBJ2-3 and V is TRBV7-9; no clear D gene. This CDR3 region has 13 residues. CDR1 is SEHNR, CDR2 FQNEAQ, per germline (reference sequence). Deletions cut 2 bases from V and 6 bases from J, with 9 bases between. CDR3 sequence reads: CASSLTQSDTQYF. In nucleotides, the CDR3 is TGTGCCAGCAGCTTAACTCAATCCGATACGCAGTATTTT.

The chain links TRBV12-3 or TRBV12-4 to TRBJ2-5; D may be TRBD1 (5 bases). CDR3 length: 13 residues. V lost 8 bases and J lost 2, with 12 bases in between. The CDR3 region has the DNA TGTGCCAGCCTCCTATCAGGGCAAGAGACCCAGTACTTC. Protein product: CASLLSGQETQYF.

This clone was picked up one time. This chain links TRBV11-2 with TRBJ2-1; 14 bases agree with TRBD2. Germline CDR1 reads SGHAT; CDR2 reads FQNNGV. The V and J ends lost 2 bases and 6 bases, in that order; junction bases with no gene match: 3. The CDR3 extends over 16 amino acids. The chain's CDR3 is CASSLRLAGGINEQFF. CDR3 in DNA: TGTGCCAGCAGCTTAAGACTAGCGGGAGGGATCAATGAGCAGTTCTTC.

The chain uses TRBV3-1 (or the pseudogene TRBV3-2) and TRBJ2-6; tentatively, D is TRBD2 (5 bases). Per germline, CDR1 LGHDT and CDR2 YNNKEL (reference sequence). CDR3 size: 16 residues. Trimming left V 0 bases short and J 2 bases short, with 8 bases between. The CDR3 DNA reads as TGTGCCAGCAGCCAAGATCCGGGGACTGGGGCCAACGTCCTGACTTTC. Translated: CASSQDPGTGANVLTF.